This T cell receptor beta chain was documented in a study of response to subunit inactivated influenza vaccine. Study outcomes and limitations: The authors offered the suggestion that each seasonal influenza vaccination recruits few new T cells.

MiXCR was run by TCRdb on the RT-PCR reads, yielding one entry per CDR3 protein. The sample carries around 190,000 distinct CDR3 sequences, 7.5% to 10% recorded once. This clonotype was seen a handful of times. What it binds is unknown. The CDR3 spans 11 residues. Germline assignment: CDR1 SNHLY and CDR2 FYNNEI. V gave up 0 bases and J gave up 4 bases, with 1 base separating them. The source of this sequence is a man in his fifties or sixties who received an inactivated influenza vaccine. The chain links TRBV2 to TRBJ2-7; D not resolved. Sequenced here: non-naive T cells sorted from PBMCs, sampled on the day of vaccination. CDR3 DNA: TGTGCCAGCAGTGAAGCTTACGAGCAGTACTTC. Residues: CASSEAYEQYF.